The 3 T cell receptor beta chains below all came from one sample that was sequenced in a study of PD-L1 blockade in urothelial cancer. Sequencing was performed with immunoSEQ multiplex PCR; in TCRdb, only in-frame clones are kept and a portion is missing. The repertoire includes around 70,000 clones, 80% to 85% of them detected once, and roughly 9% sits in the top ten. The sample's time point: pretreatment peripheral blood. The sequencing here drew on PBMCs, taken around atezolizumab (anti-PD-L1) treatment. These receptors all stem from a woman aged 65 to 85 with urothelial cancer.

The CDR3 bases are TGTGCCACCAGCAGAGGAGGGTACACTGAAGCTTTCTTT. Its protein is CATSRGGYTEAFF. This sequence joins TRBV15 and TRBJ1-1; D is unclear. V was trimmed by 1 base and J by 3 bases, leaving 6 bases between them. From germline, CDR1 is LNHNV and CDR2 YYDKDF (reference sequence). The CDR3 contains 13 residues.

This clone was counted a single time. This rearrangement joins TRBV18 to TRBJ1-1; TRBD1 matches at 7 bases. J lost 1 base, V lost 2 bases, and 13 bases had no gene match. Germline loops: CDR1 KGHSH, CDR2 LQKENI. The CDR3 spans 18 residues. The CDR3 loop reads CASSPGTVSAAGNTEAFF. CDR3 in DNA: TGTGCCAGCTCACCAGGGACAGTGAGTGCCGCAGGGAACACTGAAGCTTTCTTT. Using reference TRBV18 and TRBJ1-1 for the parts outside the CDR3, the full variable domain is NAGVMQNPRHLVRRRGQEARLRCSPMKGHSHVYWYRQLPEEGLKFMVYLQKENIIDESGMPKERFSAEFPKEGPSILRIQQVVRGDSAAYFCASSPGTVSAAGNTEAFFGQGTRLTVV.

The chain has TRBV5-4 and TRBJ2-7, with 8 bases fitting TRBD2. This CDR3 contains 16 residues. Germline V gives CDR1 SGHNT, CDR2 YYREEE (reference sequence). V lost 2 bases to trimming and J lost 0 bases; unmatched junction nucleotides: 7. The CDR3 sequence: CASSFGLAGLSYEQYF. CDR3 in DNA: TGTGCCAGCAGCTTCGGGCTAGCGGGTCTCTCCTACGAGCAGTACTTC.